A single sample is the source of the 30 T cell receptor beta chains below, sequenced in a study of T cell responses to AZD1222 COVID-19 vaccine. Assay used: immunoSEQ multiplex PCR; TCRdb lists only in-frame clones, some missing. The sample yields under 150,000 clones, 80% to 90% seen once. This specimen consisted of peripheral blood, obtained on day 0 of AZD1222 vaccination. These receptors all come from an adult in good health.

The chain combines TRBV30 with TRBJ1-2; D is unclear. Germline lookup yields CDR1 GTSNPN and CDR2 SVGIG (reference sequence). The V gene lost 2 bases and the J gene lost 2 bases, with 12 bases spanning the gap. This CDR3 is built from 14 residues. The CDR3 loop reads CAWSRLTGNYGYTF. In DNA, the CDR3 is TGTGCCTGGAGTCGGTTGACTGGGAACTATGGCTACACCTTC.

Only a few counts were recorded for this clone. The V gene is TRBV6-5, the J gene TRBJ2-7; 9 nucleotides line up with TRBD1. Trimming at V came to 6 bases and at J to 3 bases, leaving 6 bases not matched to a gene. The length of the CDR3 is 14 residues. The germline gives CDR1 MNHEY, CDR2 SVGAGI. CDR3 loop: CASRSGTGFYEQYF. As DNA, the CDR3 is TGTGCCAGCAGATCCGGGACAGGGTTCTACGAGCAGTACTTC.

The chain recombines TRBV5-1 with TRBJ2-7; the match to TRBD1 covers 8 bases. V shed 3 bases and J 6 bases; nucleotides not matched to a gene: 8. Per the germline V gene, CDR1 is SGHRS and CDR2 is YFSETQ. The CDR3 runs to 14 residues. CDR3 sequence reads: CASSSRNRGSEQYF. In nucleotides, the CDR3 is TGCGCCAGCAGCTCCCGGAACAGGGGGAGCGAGCAGTACTTC. Full variable domain (outside the CDR3, taken from reference TRBV5-1 and TRBJ2-7): KAGVTQTPRYLIKTRGQQVTLSCSPISGHRSVSWYQQTPGQGLQFLFEYFSETQRNKGNFPGRFSGRQFSNSRSEMNVSTLELGDSALYLCASSSRNRGSEQYFGPGTRLTVT.

This chain's CDR3 is CAIKRDSHTGELFF. The CDR3, as DNA: TGTGCCATCAAGAGGGACTCTCACACCGGGGAGCTGTTTTTT. The chain couples TRBV10-3 to TRBJ2-2; D is possibly TRBD2 (6 bases). Germline-derived CDR1 and CDR2 are ENHRY and SYGVKD. This CDR3 contains 14 residues. V was pared by 7 bases and J by 3 bases, with 12 bases between.

This rearrangement joins TRBV30 to TRBJ1-5; D is ambiguous. CDR1 and CDR2 (germline): GTSNPN, SVGIG (reference sequence). This CDR3 is 12 amino acids long. V gave up 5 bases and J gave up 1 base, with 6 bases separating them. CDR3 coding DNA: TGTGCCTGGGGAGGGAGCAATCAGCCCCAGCATTTT. Its translation is CAWGGSNQPQHF.

The rearrangement links TRBV28 to TRBJ1-4; maybe TRBD1 (5 bases). The V gene lost 5 bases and the J gene lost 5 bases, with 12 bases spanning the gap. The germline CDR1 and CDR2 sequences are MDHEN and SYDVKM. The CDR3 has 14 amino acids. CDR3 residues: CASSLTGRNEKLFF. As DNA, the CDR3 is TGTGCCAGCAGTCTAACGGGGCGAAATGAAAAACTGTTTTTT.

The rearrangement uses TRBV7-3 and TRBJ2-2; no definite D call. V gave up 5 bases and J gave up 1 base, with 5 bases separating them. The CDR3 loop spans 13 amino acids. The germline V gene encodes CDR1 SGHTA and CDR2 FQGTGA. The CDR3 reads CASSLENTGELFF. In nucleotides, the CDR3 is TGTGCCAGCAGCCTGGAGAACACCGGGGAGCTGTTTTTT.

CDR3 amino acids: CASRRKAGTNSPLHF. Written as DNA, the CDR3 is TGTGCCAGCAGACGAAAGGCAGGGACTAATTCACCCCTCCACTTT. V gene TRBV6-5 combines with J gene TRBJ1-6, with D perhaps TRBD1 (5 bases). This CDR3 has 15 residues. Germline CDR1 is MNHEY and CDR2 is SVGAGI. Between the trimmed V and J ends, which lost 6 bases and 6 bases, there was a span of 15 bases.

This clone was counted between two and nine times. Compared with germline, one end of the junction differs, possibly owing to a read error. This chain uses TRBV7-7 with TRBJ2-1, with TRBD2 identical over 11 bases. Germline assignment: CDR1 SSHAT and CDR2 FNYEAQ (reference sequence). The CDR3 runs to 15 residues. This chain's CDR3 is CASSPVAGGLSEQFF. CDR3 sequence (DNA): TGTGCTAGCAGCCCAGTAGCGGGAGGGCTTAGTGAGCAGTTCTTC.

This chain connects TRBV30 to TRBJ2-1; TRBD2 might be the D (6 bases). The CDR3 consists of 14 residues. V shed 7 bases and J shed 0 bases, with 13 bases lying between them. CDR1 and CDR2 from the germline V gene are GTSNPN and SVGIG (reference sequence). In DNA, the CDR3 is TGTGCCTTTTCGGACGGGGGCTCCTACAATGAGCAGTTCTTC. As protein: CAFSDGGSYNEQFF.

The chain has TRBV5-1 and TRBJ2-1, with D maybe TRBD1 (8 bases). This CDR3 is built from 13 residues. Trimming stripped 6 bases from V and 9 bases from J, with 16 bases between. Germline loops: CDR1 SGHRS, CDR2 YFSETQ. The DNA of the CDR3 is TGCGCCAGCAAGAACAGGGGGGGCGGTGAGCAGTTCTTC. The encoded protein is CASKNRGGGEQFF.

This clone was recorded once. The rearrangement uses TRBV19 and TRBJ1-3; TRBD1 matches 9 bases. CDR3 length equals 17 residues. V was clipped by 4 bases and J by 0 bases; unmatched bases: 7. CDR1 LNHDA and CDR2 SQIVND come from the germline V gene (reference sequence). The CDR3 loop reads CASSNLDRGGSGNTIYF. In DNA form, the CDR3 reads TGTGCCAGTAGTAACCTGGACAGGGGTGGCTCTGGAAACACCATATATTTT. Drawing the rest from reference TRBV19 and TRBJ1-3, the complete variable domain is DGGITQSPKYLFRKEGQNVTLSCEQNLNHDAMYWYRQDPGQGLRLIYYSQIVNDFQKGDIAEGYSVSREKKESFPLTVTSAQKNPTAFYLCASSNLDRGGSGNTIYFGEGSWLTVV.

V is TRBV30 and J is TRBJ1-5, with TRBD1 as a possible D gene (5 bases). The germline CDR1 and CDR2 sequences are GTSNPN and SVGIG (reference sequence). The CDR3 is 17 amino acids. V lost 0 bases and J 0 bases, leaving 15 bases between the germline ends. The CDR3 here is CAWSVGSGRGSNQPQHF. The DNA of the CDR3 is TGTGCCTGGAGTGTAGGGTCGGGTAGGGGTAGCAATCAGCCCCAGCATTTT.

This sequence joins TRBV28 and TRBJ2-7, with TRBD1 matching 8 bases. CDR1 and CDR2 from the germline V gene are MDHEN and SYDVKM. This CDR3 is 15 amino acids long. Trimming at V came to 6 bases and at J to 5 bases, leaving 12 bases not matched to a gene. The DNA for the CDR3 is TGTGCCAGCAGAGCCCCCGGGACAGGCGGTCACGAGCAGTACTTC. It is translated as CASRAPGTGGHEQYF.

The chain is built from TRBV7-3 and TRBJ2-1; the D is unclear. V shed 5 bases and J shed 8 bases, with 13 bases lying between them. CDR1 SGHTA and CDR2 FQGTGA come from the germline V gene. The length of the CDR3 is 13 residues. Here the CDR3 DNA reads TGTGCCAGCAGCCCCACCGGGTTCGATGAGCAGTTCTTC. Its protein product is CASSPTGFDEQFF. The entire variable domain, with the rest obtained from reference TRBV7-3 and TRBJ2-1, is as follows: GAGVSQTPSNKVTEKGKYVELRCDPISGHTALYWYRQSLGQGPEFLIYFQGTGAADDSGLPNDRFFAVRPEGSVSTLKIQRTERGDSAVYLCASSPTGFDEQFFGPGTRLTVL.

V and J are TRBV13 and TRBJ2-7; 7 positions agree with TRBD2. With V trimmed by 5 bases and J by 2 bases, 3 bases remained unmatched. This CDR3 is 13 amino acids long. The germline gives CDR1 PRHDT, CDR2 FYEKMQ (reference sequence). In DNA form, the CDR3 reads TGTGCCAGCAGCGGGGGGGGAACCTACGAGCAGTACTTC. Protein sequence: CASSGGGTYEQYF.

The rearrangement uses TRBV5-1 and TRBJ1-5; weak D call: TRBD1 (6 bases). V was cut by 0 bases and J by 3 bases, with 10 bases left in between. The CDR3 has 15 residues. Germline CDR1 is SGHRS and CDR2 is YFSETQ. The CDR3 here is CASSLDRAANQPQHF. The CDR3 coding sequence is TGCGCCAGCAGCTTGGACAGGGCCGCCAATCAGCCCCAGCATTTT.

The rearrangement uses TRBV30 and TRBJ1-5, with D unresolved. In germline, CDR1 is GTSNPN, CDR2 SVGIG (reference sequence). CDR3 length: 13 amino acids. Trimming took 3 bases from V and 0 from J, leaving 6 bases between them. CDR3 in DNA: TGTGCCTGGAGCGCCTTTAGCAATCAGCCCCAGCATTTT. Translating gives CAWSAFSNQPQHF.

This chain uses TRBV27 with TRBJ2-3, with 7 nucleotides matching TRBD1. V was clipped by 5 bases and J by 1 base; unmatched bases: 9. From germline, CDR1 is MNHEY and CDR2 SMNVEV (reference sequence). The CDR3 runs 16 residues. This chain's CDR3 is CASSPQAGGGTDTQYF. CDR3 nucleotide sequence: TGTGCCAGCAGTCCCCAGGCAGGGGGTGGCACAGATACGCAGTATTTT.

The chain has TRBV29-1 and TRBJ1-1; 8 bases are a match to TRBD1. Trimming removed 2 bases from V and 4 bases from J; junction bases left unmatched: 6. The CDR3 spans 14 residues. The germline V gene has CDR1 SQVTM and CDR2 ANQGSEA. CDR3 sequence (DNA): TGCAGCGTTGAAACAGGGGGGTTGGGCACTGAAGCTTTCTTT. Amino acid sequence: CSVETGGLGTEAFF.

CDR3 in DNA: TGTGCCAGCAGGACAGGGTTGGATGGCTACACCTTC. It encodes CASRTGLDGYTF. The chain is built from TRBV28 and TRBJ1-2; 7 positions match TRBD1. V lost 6 bases, J lost 6 bases, and 4 bases stayed unmatched. CDR1 MDHEN and CDR2 SYDVKM come from the germline V gene. The CDR3 has 12 residues.

The rearrangement joins TRBV25-1 to TRBJ2-1, with D perhaps TRBD2 (6 bases). V shed 6 bases and J shed 5 bases, with 17 bases lying between them. Germline values: CDR1 MGHDK, CDR2 SYGVNS. This CDR3 is built from 15 residues. Written as DNA, the CDR3 is TGTGCCAGCAGGGCCGGGCTCACGGGGGACAATGAGCAGTTCTTC. It specifies CASRAGLTGDNEQFF.

This clone was seen just once. This sequence joins TRBV12-5 and TRBJ1-1; TRBD1 might be the D (6 bases). Germline loops: CDR1 LGHNT, CDR2 FRNRAP. V was trimmed by 5 bases and J by 1 base, leaving 8 bases between them. The CDR3 loop spans 13 amino acids. Here the CDR3 reads CASGKDRNTEAFF. In DNA form, the CDR3 reads TGTGCTAGTGGTAAGGACAGGAACACTGAAGCTTTCTTT.

The J gene is TRBJ1-2, the V gene TRBV19, with 7 nucleotides matching TRBD1. The V and J ends lost 4 bases and 8 bases, in that order; junction bases with no gene match: 7. Germline V gene lookup returns CDR1 LNHDA and CDR2 SQIVND (reference sequence). The CDR3 runs 13 residues. CDR3 in DNA: TGTGCCAGTAGTACCGACAGGGCGAACGGCTACACCTTC. Translated, it gives CASSTDRANGYTF. Combining the CDR3 with reference TRBV19 and TRBJ1-2 gives the whole variable domain DGGITQSPKYLFRKEGQNVTLSCEQNLNHDAMYWYRQDPGQGLRLIYYSQIVNDFQKGDIAEGYSVSREKKESFPLTVTSAQKNPTAFYLCASSTDRANGYTFGSGTRLTVV.

The V and J genes are TRBV19 and TRBJ2-7; D is unclear. The germline V and J ends were trimmed by 5 bases and 0 bases, with 14 bases remaining between them. The CDR3 covers 15 residues. CDR1 is LNHDA, CDR2 SQIVND, per germline (reference sequence). The CDR3 reads CASSPRQASSYEQYF. The CDR3 DNA follows: TGTGCCAGTAGTCCGCGGCAGGCCTCCTCCTACGAGCAGTACTTC.

The chain joins TRBV11-2 to TRBJ1-2; TRBD1 matches at 11 bases. This CDR3 is built from 18 residues. Germline trimming cut 5 bases from V and 3 bases from J; bases unmatched to any gene: 14. Germline CDR1 and CDR2: SGHAT and FQNNGV. The CDR3 here is CASSHKSRDRGTYYGYTF. CDR3 DNA: TGTGCCAGCAGCCACAAGTCCCGGGACAGGGGGACGTACTATGGCTACACCTTC. Drawing the rest from reference TRBV11-2 and TRBJ1-2, the complete variable domain is EAGVAQSPRYKIIEKRQSVAFWCNPISGHATLYWYQQILGQGPKLLIQFQNNGVVDDSQLPKDRFSAERLKGVDSTLKIQPAKLEDSAVYLCASSHKSRDRGTYYGYTFGSGTRLTVV.

V usage is TRBV27 and J usage is TRBJ2-7, with no clear D. The V end was cut by 3 bases, the J end by 2 bases, with 8 bases between. Germline values: CDR1 MNHEY, CDR2 SMNVEV (reference sequence). The CDR3 contains 13 residues. The CDR3 DNA sequence: TGTGCCAGCAGTTTTCAGGCCCCCTACGAGCAGTACTTC. It encodes CASSFQAPYEQYF.

A single count supports this clone. The chain joins TRBV6-6 to TRBJ1-5; D gene ambiguous. The CDR3 runs 15 residues. Trimming cost V 6 bases and J 0 bases, with 12 bases left between them. Germline V gene lookup returns CDR1 MNHNY and CDR2 SVGAGI (reference sequence). Here the CDR3 reads CASSLYPYSNQPQHF. The DNA for the CDR3 is TGTGCCAGCAGCCTGTACCCCTATAGCAATCAGCCCCAGCATTTT.

The J gene is TRBJ1-5, the V gene TRBV3-1 (or the pseudogene TRBV3-2); no firm D call. The germline CDR1 and CDR2 sequences are LGHDT and YNNKEL (reference sequence). Between the trimmed V and J ends, which lost 1 base and 4 bases, there was a span of 14 bases. The CDR3 has 16 amino acids. The CDR3 region has the DNA TGTGCCAGCAGCCAAGGTCTAGGGCGTACTAATCAGCCCCAGCATTTT. Amino acids: CASSQGLGRTNQPQHF.

The V call is TRBV28, the J call TRBJ1-6; no clear D. The CDR3 contains 15 residues. Germline values: CDR1 MDHEN, CDR2 SYDVKM. Trimming removed 1 base from V and 6 bases from J, with 10 bases in between. CDR3 region: CASSLSVGGNSPLHF. The DNA of the CDR3 is TGTGCCAGCAGTTTATCGGTCGGAGGTAATTCACCCCTCCACTTT. Filled out from reference TRBV28 and TRBJ1-6, the complete variable domain reads DVKVTQSSRYLVKRTGEKVFLECVQDMDHENMFWYRQDPGLGLRLIYFSYDVKMKEKGDIPEGYSVSREKKERFSLILESASTNQTSMYLCASSLSVGGNSPLHFGNGTRLTVT.